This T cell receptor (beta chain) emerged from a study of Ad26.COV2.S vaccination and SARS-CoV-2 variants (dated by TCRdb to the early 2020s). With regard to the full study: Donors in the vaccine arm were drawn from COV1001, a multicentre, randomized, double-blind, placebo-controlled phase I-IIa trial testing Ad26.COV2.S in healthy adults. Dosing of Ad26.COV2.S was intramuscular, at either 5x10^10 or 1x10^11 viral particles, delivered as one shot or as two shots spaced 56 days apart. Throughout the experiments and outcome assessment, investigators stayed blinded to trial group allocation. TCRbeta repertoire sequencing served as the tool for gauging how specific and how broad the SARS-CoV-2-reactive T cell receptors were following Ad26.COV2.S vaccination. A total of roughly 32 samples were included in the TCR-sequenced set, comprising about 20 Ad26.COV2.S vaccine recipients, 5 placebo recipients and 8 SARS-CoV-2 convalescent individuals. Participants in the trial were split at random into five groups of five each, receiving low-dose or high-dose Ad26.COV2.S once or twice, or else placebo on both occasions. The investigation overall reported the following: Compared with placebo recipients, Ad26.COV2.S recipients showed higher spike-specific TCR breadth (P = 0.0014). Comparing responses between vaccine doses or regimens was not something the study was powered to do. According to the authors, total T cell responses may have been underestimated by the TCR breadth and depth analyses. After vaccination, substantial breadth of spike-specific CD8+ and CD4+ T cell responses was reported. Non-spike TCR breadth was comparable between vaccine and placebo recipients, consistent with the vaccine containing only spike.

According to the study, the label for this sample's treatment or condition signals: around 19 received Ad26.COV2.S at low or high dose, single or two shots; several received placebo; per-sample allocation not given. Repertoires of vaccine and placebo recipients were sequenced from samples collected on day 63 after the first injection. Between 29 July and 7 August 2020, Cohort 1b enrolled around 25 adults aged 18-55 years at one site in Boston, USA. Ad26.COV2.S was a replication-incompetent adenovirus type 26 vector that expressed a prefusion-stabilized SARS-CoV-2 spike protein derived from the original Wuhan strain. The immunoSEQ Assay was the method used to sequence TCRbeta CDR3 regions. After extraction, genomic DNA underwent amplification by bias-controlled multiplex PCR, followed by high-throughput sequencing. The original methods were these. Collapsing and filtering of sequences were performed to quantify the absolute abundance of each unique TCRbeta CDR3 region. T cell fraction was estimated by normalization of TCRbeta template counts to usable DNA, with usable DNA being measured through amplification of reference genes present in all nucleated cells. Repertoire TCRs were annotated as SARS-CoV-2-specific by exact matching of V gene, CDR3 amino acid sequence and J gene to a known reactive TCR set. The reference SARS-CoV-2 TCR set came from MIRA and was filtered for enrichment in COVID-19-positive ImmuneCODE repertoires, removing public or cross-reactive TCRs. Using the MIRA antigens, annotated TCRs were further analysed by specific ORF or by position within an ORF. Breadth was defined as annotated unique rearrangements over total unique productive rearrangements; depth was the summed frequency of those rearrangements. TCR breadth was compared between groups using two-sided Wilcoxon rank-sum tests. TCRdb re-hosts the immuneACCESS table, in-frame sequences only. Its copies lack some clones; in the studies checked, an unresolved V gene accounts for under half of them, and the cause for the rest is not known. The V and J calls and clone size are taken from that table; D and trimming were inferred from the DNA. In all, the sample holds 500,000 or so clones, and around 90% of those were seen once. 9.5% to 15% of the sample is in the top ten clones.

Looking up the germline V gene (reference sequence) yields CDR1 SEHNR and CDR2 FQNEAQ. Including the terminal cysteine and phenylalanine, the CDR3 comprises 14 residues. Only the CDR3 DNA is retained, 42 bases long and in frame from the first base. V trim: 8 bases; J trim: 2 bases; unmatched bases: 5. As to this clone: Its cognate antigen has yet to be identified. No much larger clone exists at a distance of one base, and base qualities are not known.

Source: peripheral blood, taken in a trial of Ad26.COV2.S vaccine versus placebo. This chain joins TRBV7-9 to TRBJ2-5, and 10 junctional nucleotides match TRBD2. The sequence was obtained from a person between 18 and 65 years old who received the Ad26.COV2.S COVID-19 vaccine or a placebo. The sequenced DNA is TGTGCCAGCGCGACTAGCGGGCTTCAAGAGACCCAGTACTTC. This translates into CASATSGLQETQYF.